This entry features one T cell receptor (beta chain) sequence. Its cognate antigen has yet to be identified. No much larger clone exists at a distance of one base, and base qualities are not known. This sample is drawn from a study of CD8 T cells in Susac syndrome (dated by TCRdb to between 2017 and 2020). The study in broad terms: Whether CD8+ T cell activation and differentiation in Susac syndrome was antigen driven was tested using repertoire sequencing. The clonality of the CD8+ T cell repertoire was compared across some eleven healthy donors, 14 Susac syndrome patients and under 18 multiple sclerosis patients. Results the study describes overall, beyond this receptor: The number of individuals in the TCR sequencing and HLA analysis was acknowledged as relatively small.

Peripheral blood CD8+ and CD4+ T cells from healthy donors, Susac syndrome patients and multiple sclerosis patients were profiled by high-throughput TCR beta sequencing. Multiple sclerosis controls were treatment-naive patients with stable or active relapsing-remitting disease fulfilling revised McDonald criteria. CD8+ TEMRA cells were enriched by FACS, while bulk CD8+ and CD4+ T cells were purified by magnetic negative isolation. Blood was drawn into EDTA tubes, processed within 24 hours, and PBMCs were isolated by density gradient centrifugation. PBMCs intended for TCR sequencing were cryopreserved in liquid nitrogen and were subsequently thawed in a 37 degrees C water bath. Purity of sorted or isolated CD4+, CD8+ and CD8+ TEMRA cells was at least 90%. RNA was extracted using the RNeasy kit, and roughly 0.5 to 1 microgram was reverse transcribed with random hexamers. The immunoSEQ multiplex PCR assay, covering 54 Vbeta and 13 Jbeta segments, was used to amplify TCR beta CDR3 regions. Bias from PCR amplification was corrected by using a synthetic template baseline for primer optimization and for computational correction. Turning to the authors' computational methods: Reads were annotated to V, D and J genes according to IMGT and were analyzed with immunoSEQ Analyzer, with only productive sequences retained. Clonality was computed as one minus Shannon entropy normalized by log2 of the number of productive unique sequences. For each patient and control, public and private clones were evaluated among the 100 most prevalent clones. Clones were defined as Susac-specific when absent from the healthy and MS cohorts, from approximately 1,100 published viral clones and from other ImmuneACCESS disease sequences. TCRdb itself trimmed the public reads at Q25 with fastp, ran MiXCR and retained productive beta chains. CDR3 protein duplicates are merged, each entry listing the most common genes and DNA. TCRdb's processing, not the authors' own work, is the source of the V and J calls. The sample table lists under 550,000 distinct CDR3 sequences, approximately 85% of them with a count of one. The ten largest account for under 0.15% of the sample.

According to the germline V gene, CDR1 reads SGHVS and CDR2 reads FQNEAQ. V and J lose 1 base and 4 bases, and a span of 8 bases separates them. The CDR3 contains 13 residues, cysteine and phenylalanine counted. The CDR3 DNA has 39 bases and is translated from base 1. The sequence joins TRBV7-8 to TRBJ2-7, with TRBD1 perhaps the D gene, on 5 matching bases. This TCR derives from a human donor with multiple sclerosis. The source material was CD8+ T cells from PBMCs. The sequenced DNA is TGTGCCAGCAGCTTAGAGACAGTTTACGAGCAGTACTTC. The translation is CASSLETVYEQYF.